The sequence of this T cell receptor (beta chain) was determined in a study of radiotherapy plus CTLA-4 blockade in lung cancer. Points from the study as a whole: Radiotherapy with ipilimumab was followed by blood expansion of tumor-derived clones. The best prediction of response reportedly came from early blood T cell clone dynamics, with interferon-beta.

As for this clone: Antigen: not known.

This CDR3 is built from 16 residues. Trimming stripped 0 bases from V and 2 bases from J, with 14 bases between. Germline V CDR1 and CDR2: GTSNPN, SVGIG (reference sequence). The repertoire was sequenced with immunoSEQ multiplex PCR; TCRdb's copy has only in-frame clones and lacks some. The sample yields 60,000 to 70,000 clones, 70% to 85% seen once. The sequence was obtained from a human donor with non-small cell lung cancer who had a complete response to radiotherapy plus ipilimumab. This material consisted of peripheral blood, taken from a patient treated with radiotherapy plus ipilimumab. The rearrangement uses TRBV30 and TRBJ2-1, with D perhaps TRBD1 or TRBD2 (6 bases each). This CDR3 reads CAWSVVSGGTYNEQFF. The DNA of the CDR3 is TGTGCCTGGAGTGTAGTCTCCGGGGGCACCTACAATGAGCAGTTCTTC.